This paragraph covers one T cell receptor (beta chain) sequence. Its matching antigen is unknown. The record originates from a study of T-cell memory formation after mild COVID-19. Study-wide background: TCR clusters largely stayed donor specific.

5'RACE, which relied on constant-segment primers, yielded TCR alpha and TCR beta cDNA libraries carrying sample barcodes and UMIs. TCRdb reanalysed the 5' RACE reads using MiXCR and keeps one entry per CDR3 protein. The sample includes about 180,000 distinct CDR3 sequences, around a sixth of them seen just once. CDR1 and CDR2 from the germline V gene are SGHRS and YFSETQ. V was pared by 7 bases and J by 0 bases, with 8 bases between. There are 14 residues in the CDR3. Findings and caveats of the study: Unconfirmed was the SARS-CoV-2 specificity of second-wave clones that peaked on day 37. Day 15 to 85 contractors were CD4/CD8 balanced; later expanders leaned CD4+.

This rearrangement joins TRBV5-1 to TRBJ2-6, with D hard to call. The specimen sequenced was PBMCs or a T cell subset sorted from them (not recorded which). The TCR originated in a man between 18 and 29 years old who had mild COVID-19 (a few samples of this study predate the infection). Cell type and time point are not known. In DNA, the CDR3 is TGCGCCAGCTTCACCGGCTCTGGGGCCAACGTCCTGACTTTC. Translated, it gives CASFTGSGANVLTF.